Sequencing of this T cell receptor beta chain was carried out in a study of T cells in Graves' hyperthyroidism and ophthalmopathy. Study-level findings and limits: Stable hyperthyroidism and ophthalmopathy were separated using 13 V-J signatures. Among thyroid clonotypes expanded above 0.001, most also appeared in blood.

The PBMCs studied were ones that came from 10 ml fresh peripheral blood. There were TCR beta CDR3 regions amplified from RNA transcripts. The TCR CDR3 was amplified in a first-round RT-PCR using the HTBI primer set. TCRdb passed the multiplex PCR reads through MiXCR, listing each CDR3 protein once. The sample carries around 290,000 distinct CDR3 sequences, roughly 15% recorded once. This clonotype was counted many times. Its cognate antigen is unknown. Sequenced input: blood. This TCR was sampled from a woman aged 40 to 50 with Graves' hyperthyroidism.

The CDR3, as DNA: TGTGCCAGCAGAAAGACAGGGAGCAATCAGCCCCAGCATTTT. Its translation is CASRKTGSNQPQHF. The chain links TRBV6-1 to TRBJ1-5; TRBD1 matches at 7 bases. V lost 6 bases and J lost 1; bases outside the gene matches: 3. This CDR3 contains 14 residues. Germline V lookup: CDR1 MNHNS, CDR2 SASEGT.